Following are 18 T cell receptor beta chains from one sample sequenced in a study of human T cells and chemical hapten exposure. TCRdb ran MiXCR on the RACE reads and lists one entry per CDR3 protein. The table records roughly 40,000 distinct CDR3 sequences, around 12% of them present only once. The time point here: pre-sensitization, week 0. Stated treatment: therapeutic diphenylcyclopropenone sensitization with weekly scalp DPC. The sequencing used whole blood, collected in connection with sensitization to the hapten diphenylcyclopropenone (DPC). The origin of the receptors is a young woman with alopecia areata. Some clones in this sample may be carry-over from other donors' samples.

DNA for the CDR3: TGTGCCAGCAGCTTGGGACTAGCGGGAGCTAGCGAGCAGTTCTTC. This translates into CASSLGLAGASEQFF. V is TRBV7-3 and J is TRBJ2-1; 14 positions agree with TRBD2. CDR1 is SGHTA, CDR2 FQGTGA, per germline. The CDR3 contains 15 residues. V was pared by 3 bases and J by 10 bases, with 5 bases of the junction left unmatched.

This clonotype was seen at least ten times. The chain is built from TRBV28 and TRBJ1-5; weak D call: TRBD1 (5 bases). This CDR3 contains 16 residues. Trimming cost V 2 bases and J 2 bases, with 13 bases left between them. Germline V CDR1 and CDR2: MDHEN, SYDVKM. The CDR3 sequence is CASSLNPGQGNQPQHF. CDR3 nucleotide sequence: TGTGCCAGCAGTTTAAACCCAGGGCAGGGCAATCAGCCCCAGCATTTT.

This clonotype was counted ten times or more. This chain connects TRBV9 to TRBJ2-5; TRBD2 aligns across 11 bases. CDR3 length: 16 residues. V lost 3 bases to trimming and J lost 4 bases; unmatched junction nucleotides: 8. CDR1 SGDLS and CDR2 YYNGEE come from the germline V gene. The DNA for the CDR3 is TGTGCCAGCAGCGCTACTAGCGGGAGAGCACCAGAGACCCAGTACTTC. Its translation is CASSATSGRAPETQYF. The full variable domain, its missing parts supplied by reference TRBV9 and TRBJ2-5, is DSGVTQTPKHLITATGQRVTLRCSPRSGDLSVYWYQQSLDQGLQFLIQYYNGEERAKGNILERFSAQQFPDLHSELNLSSLELGDSALYFCASSATSGRAPETQYFGPGTRLLVL.

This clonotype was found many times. The CDR3 coding sequence is TGTGCCAGCAGCTTAGATCCGGCAGGATGGAGCTACACCTTC. Translation gives CASSLDPAGWSYTF. The chain employs TRBV11-2 and TRBJ1-2, with D uncertain. The CDR3 spans 14 residues. Trimming took 0 bases from V and 9 from J, leaving 14 bases between them. Germline lookup yields CDR1 SGHAT and CDR2 FQNNGV.

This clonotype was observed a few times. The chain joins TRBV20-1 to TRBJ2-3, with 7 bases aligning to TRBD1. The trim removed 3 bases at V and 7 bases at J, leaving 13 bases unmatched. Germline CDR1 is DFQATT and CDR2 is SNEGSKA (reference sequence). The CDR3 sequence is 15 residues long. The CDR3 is CSASSPGQGVNTQYF. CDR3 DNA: TGCAGTGCTAGTTCCCCGGGTCAGGGGGTAAATACGCAGTATTTT.

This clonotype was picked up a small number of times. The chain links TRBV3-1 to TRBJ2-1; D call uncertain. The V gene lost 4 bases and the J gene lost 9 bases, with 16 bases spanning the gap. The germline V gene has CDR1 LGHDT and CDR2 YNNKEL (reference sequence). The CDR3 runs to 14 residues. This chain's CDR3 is CASSPTSSNGEQFF. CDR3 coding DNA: TGTGCCAGCAGCCCCACCTCGTCCAACGGTGAGCAGTTCTTC.

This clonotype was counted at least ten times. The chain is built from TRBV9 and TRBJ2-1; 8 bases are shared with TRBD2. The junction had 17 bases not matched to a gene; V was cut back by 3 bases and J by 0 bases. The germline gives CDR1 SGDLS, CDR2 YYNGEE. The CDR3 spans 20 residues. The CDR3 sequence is CASSARTGTRGPSSYNEQFF. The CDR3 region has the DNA TGTGCCAGCAGCGCCCGGACCGGGACTAGAGGTCCCAGCTCCTACAATGAGCAGTTCTTC.

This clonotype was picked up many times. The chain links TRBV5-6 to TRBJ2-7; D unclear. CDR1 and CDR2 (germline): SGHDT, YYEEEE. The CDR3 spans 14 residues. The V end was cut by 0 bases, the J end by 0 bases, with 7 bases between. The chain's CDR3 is CASSLGRSSYEQYF. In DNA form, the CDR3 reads TGTGCCAGCAGCTTGGGACGGAGCTCCTACGAGCAGTACTTC.

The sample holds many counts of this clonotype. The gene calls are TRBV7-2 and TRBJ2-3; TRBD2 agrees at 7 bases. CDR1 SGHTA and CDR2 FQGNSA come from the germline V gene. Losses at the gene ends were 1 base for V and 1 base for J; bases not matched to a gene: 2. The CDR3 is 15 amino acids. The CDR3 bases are TGTGCCAGCAGCTTAGGGGGAGGGGGCACAGATACGCAGTATTTT. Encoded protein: CASSLGGGGTDTQYF.

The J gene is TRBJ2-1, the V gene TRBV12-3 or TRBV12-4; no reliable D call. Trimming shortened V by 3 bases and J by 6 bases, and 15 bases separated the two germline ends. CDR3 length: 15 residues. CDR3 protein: CASSLRLPASNEQFF. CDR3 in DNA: TGTGCCAGCAGTTTGAGGCTCCCTGCCAGCAATGAGCAGTTCTTC.

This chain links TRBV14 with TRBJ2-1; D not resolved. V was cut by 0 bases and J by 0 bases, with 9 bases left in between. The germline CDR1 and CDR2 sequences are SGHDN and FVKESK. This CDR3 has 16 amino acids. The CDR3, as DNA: TGTGCCAGCAGCCAAGATGAAACAGACTCCTACAATGAGCAGTTCTTC. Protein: CASSQDETDSYNEQFF.

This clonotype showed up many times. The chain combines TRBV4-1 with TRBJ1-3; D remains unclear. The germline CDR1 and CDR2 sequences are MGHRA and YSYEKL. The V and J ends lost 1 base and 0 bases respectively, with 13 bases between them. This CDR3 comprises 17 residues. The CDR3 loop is CASSQVPTDYSGNTIYF. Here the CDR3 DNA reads TGCGCCAGCAGCCAAGTACCTACAGACTACTCTGGAAACACCATATATTTT.

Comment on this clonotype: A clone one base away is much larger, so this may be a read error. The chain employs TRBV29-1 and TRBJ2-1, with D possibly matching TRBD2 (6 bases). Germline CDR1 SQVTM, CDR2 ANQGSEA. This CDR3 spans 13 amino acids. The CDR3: CSARDSVYNEQSF. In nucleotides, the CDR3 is TGCAGCGCCCGGGACTCCGTCTACAATGAGCAGTCCTTC.

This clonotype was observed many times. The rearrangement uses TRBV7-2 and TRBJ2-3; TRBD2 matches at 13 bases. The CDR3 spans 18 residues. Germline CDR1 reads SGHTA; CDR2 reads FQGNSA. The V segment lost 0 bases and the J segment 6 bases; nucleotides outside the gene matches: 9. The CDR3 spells CASSLARTSGRARDTQYF. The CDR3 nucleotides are TGTGCCAGCAGCTTAGCGCGAACTAGCGGGAGGGCCCGGGATACGCAGTATTTT. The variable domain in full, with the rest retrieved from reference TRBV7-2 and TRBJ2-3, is GAGVSQSPSNKVTEKGKDVELRCDPISGHTALYWYRQSLGQGLEFLIYFQGNSAPDKSGLPSDRFSAERTGGSVSTLTIQRTQQEDSAVYLCASSLARTSGRARDTQYFGPGTRLTVL.

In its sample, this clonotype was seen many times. CDR3 in amino acids: CASSYPQGPYNEQFF. DNA for the CDR3: TGTGCCAGCAGTTACCCCCAGGGTCCCTACAATGAGCAGTTCTTC. The chain links TRBV6-2 or TRBV6-3 to TRBJ2-1; tentative D call: TRBD1 (5 bases). From germline, CDR1 is MNHEY and CDR2 SVGEGT. Trimming took 2 bases from V and 2 from J, leaving 10 bases between them. CDR3 size: 15 residues.

In nucleotides, the CDR3 is TGTGCCAGCAGGCAACACAGGGGCGATGAGCAGTTCTTC. Amino acid sequence: CASRQHRGDEQFF. V gene TRBV28 combines with J gene TRBJ2-1; 7 positions agree with TRBD1. CDR1 and CDR2 from the germline V gene are MDHEN and SYDVKM. The CDR3 covers 13 residues. With 6 bases clipped from V and 8 bases from J, the junction kept 7 bases outside the gene matches.

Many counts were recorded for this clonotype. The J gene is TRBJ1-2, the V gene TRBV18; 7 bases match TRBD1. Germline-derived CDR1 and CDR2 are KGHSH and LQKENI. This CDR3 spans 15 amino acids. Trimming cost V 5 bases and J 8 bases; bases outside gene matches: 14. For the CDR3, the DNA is TGTGCCAGCTCATCTACCGGGGGACAGAATCACGGCTACACCTTC. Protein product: CASSSTGGQNHGYTF.

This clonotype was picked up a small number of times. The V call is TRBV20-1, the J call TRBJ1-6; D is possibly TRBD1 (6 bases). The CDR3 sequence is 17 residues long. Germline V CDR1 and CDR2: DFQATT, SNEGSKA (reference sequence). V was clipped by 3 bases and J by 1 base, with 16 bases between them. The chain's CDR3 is CSAREVGATSYNSPLHF. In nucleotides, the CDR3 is TGCAGTGCTAGGGAAGTGGGGGCGACGTCCTATAATTCACCCCTCCACTTT.